This T cell receptor beta chain is from a study of control samples from healthy donors and cancer patients. The CDR3 contains 18 residues. With V trimmed by 4 bases and J by 4 bases, 16 bases remained unmatched. CDR1 is SGHRS, CDR2 YFSETQ, per germline. Sequenced by immunoSEQ multiplex PCR; TCRdb stores in-frame clones only, minus some. The sample includes about 170,000 clones, roughly 88% seen only once; the top ten take 4% to 6%. The sequencing sample was made of blood. This chain uses TRBV5-1 with TRBJ2-3, with 9 bases identical to TRBD2. This sequence was found in a woman aged 30 to 39 in good health. CDR3 residues: CASSPSPPSSGAPDTQYF. The CDR3, as DNA: TGCGCCAGCAGCCCCTCACCACCATCTAGCGGGGCCCCAGATACGCAGTATTTT.